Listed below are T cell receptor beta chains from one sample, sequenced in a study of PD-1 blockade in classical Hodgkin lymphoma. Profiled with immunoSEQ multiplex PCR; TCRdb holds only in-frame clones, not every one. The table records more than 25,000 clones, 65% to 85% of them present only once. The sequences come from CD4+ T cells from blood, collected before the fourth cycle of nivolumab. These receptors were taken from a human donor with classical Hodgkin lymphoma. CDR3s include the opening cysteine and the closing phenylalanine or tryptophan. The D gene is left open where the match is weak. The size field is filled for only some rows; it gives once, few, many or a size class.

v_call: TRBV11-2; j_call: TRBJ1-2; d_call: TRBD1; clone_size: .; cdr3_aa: CASSRPGTGLWAYGYTF; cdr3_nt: TGTGCCAGCAGCCGTCCCGGGACAGGATTGTGGGCCTATGGCTACACCTTC
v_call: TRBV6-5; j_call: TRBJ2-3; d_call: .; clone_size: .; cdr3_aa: CASRTTREGNTQYF; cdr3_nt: TGTGCCAGCAGGACCACTAGGGAAGGTAATACGCAGTATTTT
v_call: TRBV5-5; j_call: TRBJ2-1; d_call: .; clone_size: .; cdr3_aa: CASSSPQPGEQFF; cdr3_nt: TGTGCCAGCAGTTCCCCACAGCCCGGAGAGCAGTTCTTC
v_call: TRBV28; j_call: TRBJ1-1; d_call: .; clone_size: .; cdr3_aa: CASRSPSVSGTEAFF; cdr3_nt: TGTGCCAGCAGAAGTCCTTCGGTCTCGGGCACTGAAGCTTTCTTT
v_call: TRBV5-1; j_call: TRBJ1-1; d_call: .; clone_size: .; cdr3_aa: CASSLAGGEATTEAFF; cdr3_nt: TGCGCCAGCAGCTTGGCGGGGGGGGAAGCCACTACTGAAGCTTTCTTT
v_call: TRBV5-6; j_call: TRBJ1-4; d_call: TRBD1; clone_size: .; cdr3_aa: CASSTAGTGAGEKLFF; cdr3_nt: TGTGCCAGCAGCACTGCGGGGACAGGGGCGGGTGAAAAACTGTTTTTT
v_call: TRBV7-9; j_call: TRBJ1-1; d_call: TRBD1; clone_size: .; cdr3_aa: CASSLVYPGGNTEAFF; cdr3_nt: TGTGCCAGCAGCTTAGTTTACCCAGGGGGGAACACTGAAGCTTTCTTT
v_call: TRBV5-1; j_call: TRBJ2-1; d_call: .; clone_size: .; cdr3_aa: CASSLVAGSYNEQFF; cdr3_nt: TGCGCCAGCAGCTTGGTTGCGGGCTCCTACAATGAGCAGTTCTTC
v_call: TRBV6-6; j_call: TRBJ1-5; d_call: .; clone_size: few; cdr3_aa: CASSYRSNQPQHF; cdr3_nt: TGTGCCAGCAGTTACCGATCCAATCAGCCCCAGCATTTT
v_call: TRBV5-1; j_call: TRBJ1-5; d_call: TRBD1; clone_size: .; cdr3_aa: CASSPGRGEGQPQHF; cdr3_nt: TGCGCCAGCAGCCCTGGCAGGGGGGAGGGGCAGCCCCAGCATTTT
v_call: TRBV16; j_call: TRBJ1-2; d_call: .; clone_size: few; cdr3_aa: CASSQSSDRDYGYTF; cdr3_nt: TGTGCCAGCAGCCAATCCAGCGACAGAGACTATGGCTACACCTTC
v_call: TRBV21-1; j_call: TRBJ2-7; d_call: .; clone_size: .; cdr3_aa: CASSARTRGSYEQYF; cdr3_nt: TGTGCCAGCAGCGCTAGGACCAGGGGCTCCTACGAGCAGTACTTC
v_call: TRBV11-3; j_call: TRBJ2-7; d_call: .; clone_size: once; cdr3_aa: CASSLESRGASGPYEQYF; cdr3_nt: TGTGCCAGCAGCTTAGAGTCCCGGGGGGCGAGTGGACCCTACGAGCAGTACTTC
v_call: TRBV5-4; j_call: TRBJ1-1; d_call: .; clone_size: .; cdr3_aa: CASMRGLNTEAFF; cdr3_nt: TGTGCCAGCATGCGAGGCCTCAACACTGAAGCTTTCTTT
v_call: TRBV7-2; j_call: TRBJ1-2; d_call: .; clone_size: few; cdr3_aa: CASSSFWERNYGYTF; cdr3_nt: TGTGCCAGCAGCTCCTTTTGGGAGAGAAACTATGGCTACACCTTC
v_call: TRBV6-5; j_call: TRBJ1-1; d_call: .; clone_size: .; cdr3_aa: CASSSLSVPEAFF; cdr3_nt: TGTGCCAGCAGTTCCCTCAGCGTCCCTGAAGCTTTCTTT
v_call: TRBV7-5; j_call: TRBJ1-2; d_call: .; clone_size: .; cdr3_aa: CARSLGVLGTGGNYGYTF; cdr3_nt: TGTGCCAGAAGCTTAGGGGTGTTAGGGACAGGGGGTAACTATGGCTACACCTTC
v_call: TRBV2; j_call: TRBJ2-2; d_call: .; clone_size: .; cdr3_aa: CASSERLGLPTGELFF; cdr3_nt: TGTGCCAGCAGTGAAAGGTTGGGACTTCCCACCGGGGAGCTGTTTTTT
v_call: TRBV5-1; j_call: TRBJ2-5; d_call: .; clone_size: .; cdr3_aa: CASSPTGGIETQYF; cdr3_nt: TGCGCCAGCAGCCCGACAGGCGGAATAGAGACCCAGTACTTC
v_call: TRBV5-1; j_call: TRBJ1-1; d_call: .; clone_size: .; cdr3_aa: CASSFRENTEAFF; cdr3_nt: TGCGCCAGCAGCTTTAGGGAGAACACTGAAGCTTTCTTT
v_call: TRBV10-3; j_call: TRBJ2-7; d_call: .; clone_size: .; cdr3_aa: CAISTAGLATYEQYF; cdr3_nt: TGTGCCATCAGTACTGCCGGGCTGGCTACCTACGAGCAGTACTTC
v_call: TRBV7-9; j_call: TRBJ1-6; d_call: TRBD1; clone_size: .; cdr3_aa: CASSHDRVFSPLHF; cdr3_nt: TGTGCCAGCAGCCACGACAGGGTTTTCTCACCCCTCCACTTT
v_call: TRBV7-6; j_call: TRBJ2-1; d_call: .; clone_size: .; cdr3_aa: CASSLDTDNEQFF; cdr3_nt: TGTGCCAGCAGCTTAGATACGGACAATGAGCAGTTCTTC
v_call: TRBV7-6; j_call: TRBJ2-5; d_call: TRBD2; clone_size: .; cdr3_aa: CASSFRPSGGEETQYF; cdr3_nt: TGTGCCAGCAGCTTTCGTCCTAGCGGGGGTGAAGAGACCCAGTACTTC
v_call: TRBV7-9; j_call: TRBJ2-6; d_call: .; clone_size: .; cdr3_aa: CASSDSGANVLTF; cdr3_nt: TGTGCCAGCAGCGACTCTGGGGCCAACGTCCTGACTTTC
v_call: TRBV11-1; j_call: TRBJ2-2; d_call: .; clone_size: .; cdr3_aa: CASSLASGVRGELFF; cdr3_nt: TGTGCCAGCAGCTTAGCCTCAGGGGTTCGCGGGGAGCTGTTTTTT
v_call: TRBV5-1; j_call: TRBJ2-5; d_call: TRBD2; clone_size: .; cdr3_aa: CASSLPTLAGPQETQYF; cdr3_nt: TGCGCCAGCTCACTCCCCACTCTAGCGGGACCTCAAGAGACCCAGTACTTC
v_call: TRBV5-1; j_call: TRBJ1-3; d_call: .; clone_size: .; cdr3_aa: CASSPTPNTGYGNTIYF; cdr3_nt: TGCGCCAGCAGCCCTACTCCTAACACAGGGTACGGAAACACCATATATTTT
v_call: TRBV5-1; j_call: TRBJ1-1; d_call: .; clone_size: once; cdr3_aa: CASSSDSMNTEAFF; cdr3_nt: TGCGCCAGCAGCTCTGACAGCATGAACACTGAAGCTTTCTTT
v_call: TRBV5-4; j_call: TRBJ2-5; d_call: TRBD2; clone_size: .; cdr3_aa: CASSSLGGARETQYF; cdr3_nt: TGTGCCAGCAGCTCGCTCGGGGGGGCCAGAGAGACCCAGTACTTC
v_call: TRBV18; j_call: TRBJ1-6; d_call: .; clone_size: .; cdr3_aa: CASSPQGILNSPLHF; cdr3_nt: TGTGCCAGCTCACCCCAGGGGATACTAAATTCACCCCTCCACTTT
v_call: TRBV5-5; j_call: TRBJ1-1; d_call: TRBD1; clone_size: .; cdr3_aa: CASSSGTGIRNTEAFF; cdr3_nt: TGTGCCAGCAGCTCCGGGACAGGTATACGGAACACTGAAGCTTTCTTT
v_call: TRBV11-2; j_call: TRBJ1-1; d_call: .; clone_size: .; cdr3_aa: CASSLGPGAVTEAFF; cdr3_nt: TGTGCCAGCAGCTTAGGTCCGGGGGCTGTGACTGAAGCTTTCTTT
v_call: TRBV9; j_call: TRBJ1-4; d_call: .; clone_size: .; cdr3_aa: CASSAQGTTNEKLFF; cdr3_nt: TGTGCCAGCAGCGCCCAGGGAACAACTAATGAAAAACTGTTTTTT
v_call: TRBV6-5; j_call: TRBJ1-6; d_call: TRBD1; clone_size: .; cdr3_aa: CASGDRGSNSPLHF; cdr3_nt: TGTGCCAGCGGAGACAGGGGTAGTAATTCACCCCTCCACTTT
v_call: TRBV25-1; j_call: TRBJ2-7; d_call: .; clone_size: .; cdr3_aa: CASAAVWTGSHEQYF; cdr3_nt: TGTGCCAGCGCGGCTGTATGGACCGGTTCTCACGAGCAGTACTTC
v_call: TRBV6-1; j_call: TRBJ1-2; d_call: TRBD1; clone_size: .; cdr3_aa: CASRWTGDSYGYTF; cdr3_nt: TGTGCCAGCAGATGGACAGGGGACAGCTATGGCTACACCTTC
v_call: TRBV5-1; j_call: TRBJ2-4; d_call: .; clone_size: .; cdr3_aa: CASSSAGRNIQYF; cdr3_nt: TGCGCCAGCAGCTCGGCGGGGAGAAACATTCAGTACTTC
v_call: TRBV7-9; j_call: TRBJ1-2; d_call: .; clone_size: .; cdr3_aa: CASSFESYGYTF; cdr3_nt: TGTGCCAGCAGTTTCGAGAGCTATGGCTACACCTTC
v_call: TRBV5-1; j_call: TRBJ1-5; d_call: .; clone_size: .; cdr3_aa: CASSLDSGQPQHF; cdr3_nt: TGCGCCAGCAGCTTGGATTCCGGCCAGCCCCAGCATTTT
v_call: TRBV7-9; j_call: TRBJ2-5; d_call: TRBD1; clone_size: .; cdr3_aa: CASTDRDQETQYF; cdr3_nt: TGTGCCAGCACGGACAGGGACCAAGAGACCCAGTACTTC
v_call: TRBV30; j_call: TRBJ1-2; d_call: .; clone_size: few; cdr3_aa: CAWSVSGNYGYTF; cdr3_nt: TGTGCCTGGAGTGTCTCGGGAAACTATGGCTACACCTTC
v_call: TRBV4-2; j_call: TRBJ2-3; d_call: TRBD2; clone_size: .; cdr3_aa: CASSQASGYTDTQYF; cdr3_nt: TGTGCCAGCAGCCAAGCTAGCGGGTACACAGATACGCAGTATTTT
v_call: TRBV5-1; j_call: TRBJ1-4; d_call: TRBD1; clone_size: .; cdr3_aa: CASSLGQGNEKLFF; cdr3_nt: TGCGCCAGCAGCTTGGGACAGGGGAATGAAAAACTGTTTTTT
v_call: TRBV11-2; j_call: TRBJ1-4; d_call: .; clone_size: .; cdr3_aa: CASSLGVTGRGKLFF; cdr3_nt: TGTGCCAGCAGCTTGGGGGTTACAGGGAGGGGAAAACTGTTTTTT
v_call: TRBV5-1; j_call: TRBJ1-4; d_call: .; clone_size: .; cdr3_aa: CASTLGGDANEKLFF; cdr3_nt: TGCGCCAGCACCCTGGGGGGGGATGCTAATGAAAAACTGTTTTTT
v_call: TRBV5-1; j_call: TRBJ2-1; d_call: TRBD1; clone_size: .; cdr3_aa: CASTYLGDRANEQFF; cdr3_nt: TGCGCCAGCACCTACCTTGGAGACAGGGCTAATGAGCAGTTCTTC
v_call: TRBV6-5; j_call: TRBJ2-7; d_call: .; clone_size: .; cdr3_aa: CASRKAGQQSYEQYF; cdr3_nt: TGTGCCAGCAGAAAAGCGGGACAGCAATCCTACGAGCAGTACTTC
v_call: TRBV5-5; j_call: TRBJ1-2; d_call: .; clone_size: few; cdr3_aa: CASNKVGDYGYTF; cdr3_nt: TGTGCCAGCAATAAGGTCGGAGACTATGGCTACACCTTC
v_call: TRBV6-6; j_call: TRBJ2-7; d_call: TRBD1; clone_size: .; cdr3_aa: CASRNRGDRHEQYF; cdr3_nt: TGTGCCAGCAGAAACAGGGGGGATCGACACGAGCAGTACTTC
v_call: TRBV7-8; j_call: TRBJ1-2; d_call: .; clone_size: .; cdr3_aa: CASRPTQGKGGYTF; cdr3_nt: TGTGCCAGCCGGCCAACCCAAGGGAAGGGCGGCTACACCTTC
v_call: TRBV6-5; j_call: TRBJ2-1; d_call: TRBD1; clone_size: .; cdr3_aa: CASILRTGSDEQFF; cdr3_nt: TGTGCCAGCATCCTACGGACAGGGTCGGATGAGCAGTTCTTC
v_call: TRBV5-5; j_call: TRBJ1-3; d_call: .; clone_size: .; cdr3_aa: CASSLYDLNTIYF; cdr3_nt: TGTGCCAGCAGCTTGTATGATCTAAACACCATATATTTT